The 11 T cell receptor beta chains below were found in one sample sequenced in a study of siplizumab effects on memory and regulatory T cells. Sequenced by immunoSEQ multiplex PCR; TCRdb stores in-frame clones only, minus some. The sample has approximately 91,000 clones, 85% to 95% seen once. The specimen sequenced was CD8+ T cells sorted from blood. The receptors derive from a human donor in good health.

This chain uses TRBV14 with TRBJ1-1; D gene uncertain. V lost 2 bases, J lost 5 bases, and 9 bases lay in between. Germline-derived CDR1 and CDR2 are SGHDN and FVKESK. The CDR3 runs 13 residues. The CDR3 is CASSQRTRTEAFF. CDR3 bases: TGTGCCAGCAGCCAAAGGACCCGGACTGAAGCTTTCTTT.

The chain links TRBV5-1 to TRBJ2-7; the D gene is possibly TRBD1 (5 bases). This CDR3 contains 14 residues. Germline V gives CDR1 SGHRS, CDR2 YFSETQ. Trimming shortened V by 3 bases and J by 5 bases, and 15 bases separated the two germline ends. CDR3 region: CASSWGQGSDEQYF. The CDR3 DNA reads TGCGCCAGCAGCTGGGGCCAGGGATCTGACGAGCAGTACTTC.

The rearrangement joins TRBV6-5 to TRBJ2-7, with D tentatively TRBD2 (6 bases). Germline-derived CDR1 and CDR2 are MNHEY and SVGAGI. V lost 6 bases and J lost 2, with 11 bases in between. This CDR3 is built from 13 residues. The CDR3 sequence is CASSPTRAYEQYF. CDR3 nucleotides: TGTGCCAGCAGCCCGACTAGGGCCTACGAGCAGTACTTC.

V and J are TRBV5-3 and TRBJ2-5, with 7 positions matching TRBD2. TRBV5-3 is identified as an open reading frame with a role that is uncertain. V lost 3 bases and J lost 4; bases outside the gene matches: 6. The CDR3 has 14 residues. The CDR3 DNA reads TGTGCCAGAAGCTCCTTGACGGGGGGAGAGACCCAGTACTTC. It encodes CARSSLTGGETQYF.

V and J are TRBV12-5 and TRBJ1-6; 7 positions match TRBD1. Germline V gene lookup returns CDR1 LGHNT and CDR2 FRNRAP. The trim removed 9 bases at V and 7 bases at J, leaving 3 bases unmatched. The length of the CDR3 is 12 residues. The CDR3 sequence is CASRGLNSPLHF. Written as DNA, the CDR3 is TGTGCTAGCAGGGGGTTAAATTCACCCCTCCACTTT.

The chain couples TRBV28 to TRBJ1-4; D is unresolved. CDR1 is MDHEN and CDR2 is SYDVKM in the germline V gene. The CDR3 is made up of 16 amino acids. Trimming took off 4 bases at V and 6 bases at J, with 18 bases between the two ends. The CDR3 bases are TGTGCCAGCAGTTGGCTCAGACGTGGTGAGGATGAAAAACTGTTTTTT. It encodes CASSWLRRGEDEKLFF.

Concerning this clone itself: Mismatch with germline at one junction end may stem from a read error. The chain combines TRBV7-7 with TRBJ2-1; TRBD1 or TRBD2 may be the D gene (5 bases each). The CDR3 loop spans 15 amino acids. The germline V gene encodes CDR1 SSHAT and CDR2 FNYEAQ (reference sequence). Here the CDR3 reads CASSLARGRDGEQFF. For the CDR3, the DNA is TGTGCTAGCAGCTTAGCAAGAGGACGGGACGGCGAGCAGTTCTTC.

The chain carries TRBV19 and TRBJ1-5; D perhaps matches TRBD1 (5 bases). Germline V gene lookup returns CDR1 LNHDA and CDR2 SQIVND (reference sequence). V was cut by 1 base and J by 3 bases, with 13 bases left in between. CDR3 length equals 16 residues. As DNA, the CDR3 is TGTGCCAGTAGTATAGGCCGGACACCAGTCAATCAGCCCCAGCATTTT. Protein: CASSIGRTPVNQPQHF.

V gene TRBV7-9 combines with J gene TRBJ2-7, with 12 bases fitting TRBD2. This CDR3 spans 15 amino acids. J lost 2 bases, V lost 7 bases, and 6 bases had no gene match. Per germline, CDR1 SEHNR and CDR2 FQNEAQ (reference sequence). The CDR3 sequence is CASTPRTSGTYEQYF. The CDR3 nucleotides read TGTGCCAGCACCCCCCGGACTAGCGGGACCTACGAGCAGTACTTC.

The genes are TRBV13 and TRBJ2-7; D is unresolved. V was clipped by 3 bases and J by 0 bases, with 12 bases between them. The CDR3 has 15 amino acids. Germline values: CDR1 PRHDT, CDR2 FYEKMQ (reference sequence). In DNA, the CDR3 is TGTGCCAGCAGCTTCAAAACGGGCCCCTCCTACGAGCAGTACTTC. Amino acids: CASSFKTGPSYEQYF.

The V gene is TRBV9, the J gene TRBJ1-2; TRBD1 might be the D (6 bases). The ends were cut back, 3 bases at V and 5 bases at J, with 14 bases in the middle. Per germline, CDR1 SGDLS and CDR2 YYNGEE. CDR3 length: 14 residues. CDR3 DNA: TGTGCCAGCAGCGACGCCCAGGGGAAATATGGCTACACCTTC. It is translated as CASSDAQGKYGYTF.